Each of the 9 T cell receptor beta chains below was sequenced from the same sample in a study of CD8+CD57+ T cells in acquired aplastic anemia. Investigators profiled TCR beta VDJ and CDR3 from genomic DNA template. In TCRdb, the reads were re-called with MiXCR into one record per CDR3 protein. Here the sample spans under 350,000 distinct CDR3 sequences, approximately 57% being singletons. The authors sequenced patients whose flow cytometry had shown CD8+CD57+ cell expansion. The sequencing input was sorted CD4+, CD8+, or CD8+CD57+ T cells (not recorded which) from PBMCs. These TCRs come from a human donor with aplastic anemia.

This CDR3 is CASHLGSSGRAVRETQYF. CDR3 in DNA: TGTGCCAGCCACTTAGGGTCTAGCGGGAGGGCAGTACGAGAGACCCAGTACTTC. This chain links TRBV7-3 with TRBJ2-5, with 12 positions matching TRBD2. V shed 8 bases, J shed 4 bases, and the junction held 17 bases outside the gene matches. Germline values: CDR1 SGHTA, CDR2 FQGTGA. The CDR3 runs 18 residues.

DNA for the CDR3: TGTGCCAGCAACCAACCTCTGCGGAAGCACACGAGCAGGCCTGACTACACCTTC. As protein: CASNQPLRKHTSRPDYTF. V usage is TRBV11-2 and J usage is TRBJ1-2, with D hard to call. The CDR3 runs to 18 residues. Trimming pared 7 bases from V and 10 bases from J, leaving 34 bases between. In germline, CDR1 is SGHAT, CDR2 FQNNGV.

A remark on this clonotype: The CDR3 does not end in the conserved phenylalanine or tryptophan, so this is likely a read error. The DNA is omitted, as the CDR3 cannot be located on it reliably, and the CDR3 follows TCRdb's listing. The chain has TRBV7-2 and TRBJ1-6. Germline values: CDR1 SGHTA, CDR2 FQGNSA. A total of 8 residues make up the CDR3, ends included. The CDR3 protein is CASSFALT.

The rearrangement uses TRBV6-1 and TRBJ1-6; 8 nucleotides agree with TRBD1. The length of the CDR3 is 13 residues. V lost 8 bases to trimming and J lost 5 bases; unmatched junction nucleotides: 2. Germline CDR1 is MNHNS and CDR2 is SASEGT. This CDR3 reads CASQQGDNSPLHF. The CDR3 nucleotides are TGTGCCAGCCAACAGGGGGATAATTCACCCCTCCACTTT.

The J gene is TRBJ2-3, the V gene TRBV24-1; weak D call: TRBD1 (5 bases). V gave up 12 bases and J gave up 3 bases, with 15 bases separating them. The CDR3 is 13 residues long. Germline-derived CDR1 and CDR2 are KGHDR and SFDVKD. CDR3 sequence (DNA): TGTGCCGCCGAGAGTGGGGCAACAGATACGCAGTATTTT. It is translated as CAAESGATDTQYF.

The gene calls are TRBV5-1 and TRBJ2-1; D is undetermined. The CDR3 has 15 residues. V lost 4 bases, J lost 0 bases, and 11 bases lay in between. The V gene's germline CDR1 is SGHRS and CDR2 YFSETQ. This CDR3 reads CASSKQTTSYNEQFF. In DNA form, the CDR3 reads TGCGCCAGCAGCAAACAGACGACCTCCTACAATGAGCAGTTCTTC.

The rearrangement uses TRBV5-1 and TRBJ1-1, with D possibly matching TRBD1 (5 bases). Between the trimmed V and J ends, which lost 4 bases and 3 bases, there was a span of 16 bases. Germline CDR1 SGHRS, CDR2 YFSETQ. This CDR3 is built from 15 residues. CDR3 region: CASSPRGRGDTEAFF. CDR3 coding DNA: TGCGCCAGCAGCCCGAGGGGAAGAGGGGACACTGAAGCTTTCTTT.

In the case of this clonotype: This may be a read error: a much more frequent sequence differs by one nucleotide. The gene calls are TRBV2 and TRBJ2-5, with 8 bases that match TRBD2. The trim removed 7 bases at V and 4 bases at J, leaving 5 bases unmatched. From germline, CDR1 is SNHLY and CDR2 FYNNEI. This CDR3 spans 13 amino acids. CDR3 amino acids: CASKSSGGETQYF. The CDR3 nucleotides are TGTGCCAGCAAATCAAGCGGGGGAGAGACCCAGTACTTC. Filled out from reference TRBV2 and TRBJ2-5, the complete variable domain reads EPEVTQTPSHQVTQMGQEVILRCVPISNHLYFYWYRQILGQKVEFLVSFYNNEISEKSEIFDDQFSVERPDGSNFTLKIRSTKLEDSAMYFCASKSSGGETQYFGPGTRLLVL.

DNA for the CDR3: TGTGCCAGCATTCCCGGGGGGAGTGACACTGAAGCTTTCTTT. This codes for CASIPGGSDTEAFF. This sequence joins TRBV7-9 and TRBJ1-1; D is perhaps TRBD1 (5 bases). The CDR3 extends over 14 amino acids. Germline V gene sequence: CDR1 SEHNR, CDR2 FQNEAQ (reference sequence). Trimming shortened V by 7 bases and J by 3 bases, and 15 bases separated the two germline ends. Filled out from reference TRBV7-9 and TRBJ1-1, the complete variable domain reads DTGVSQNPRHKITKRGQNVTFRCDPISEHNRLYWYRQTLGQGPEFLTYFQNEAQLEKSRLLSDRFSAERPKGSFSTLEIQRTEQGDSAMYLCASIPGGSDTEAFFGQGTRLTVV.